This T cell receptor beta chain was sequenced during a study of immune evolution from preneoplasia to lung adenocarcinoma. Note on this clone: Its antigen is unidentified. The junction and the germline gene differ at one end; a read error may be behind it.

Two lung cancer pathologists independently confirmed each histologic diagnosis. General observations from the study: Top clone frequencies peaked in normal lung, apparently declining through invasive adenocarcinoma. Compared with EGFR-mutant or double wild-type lesions, KRAS-mutant nodules were more clonal.

The V gene's germline CDR1 is LNHDA and CDR2 SQIVND (reference sequence). CDR3 size: 15 residues. Repertoires were generated with immunoSEQ multiplex PCR, while TCRdb's copy carries only in-frame clones and drops some. The sample yields 27,000 or so clones, about two thirds seen once. The TCR comes from a person between 55 and 69 years old with invasive lung adenocarcinoma. Some clones in this sample may be carry-over from other donors' samples. The genes are TRBV19 and TRBJ2-1, with 10 nucleotides matching TRBD2. What was sequenced was FFPE invasive lung adenocarcinoma tissue. The DNA for the CDR3 is TGTGCCAGTAGGATAGCGGGAGGTTCTTACAATGAGCAGTTCTTC. Translation: CASRIAGGSYNEQFF.